This TCR beta chain was recovered during a study of shared clonotypes between healthy human individuals. Whole-study context: Used for every donor were three CD4 naive, three CD4 memory, two CD8 naive and one CD8 memory plate.

Only CD45RO-negative cells positively selected for CCR7 counted as naive CD8 cells, so terminally differentiated effector memory CD45RA+ cells were excluded. The germline V and J ends were trimmed by 0 bases and 3 bases, with 11 bases remaining between them. Germline CDR1 is MNHNY and CDR2 is SVGAGI (reference sequence). This CDR3 contains 15 residues. Data came from immunoSEQ multiplex PCR; TCRdb stores just in-frame clones and leaves some out. The data show millions of clones, about 95% seen once. The receptor comes from a man between 18 and 29 years old in good health. What was sequenced was naive CD8+ T cells sorted from blood. The genes are TRBV6-6 and TRBJ1-1; D might be TRBD1 (6 bases). The CDR3 sequence is CASSYSPPGDTEAFF. DNA for the CDR3: TGTGCCAGCAGTTACTCACCTCCAGGGGACACTGAAGCTTTCTTT.